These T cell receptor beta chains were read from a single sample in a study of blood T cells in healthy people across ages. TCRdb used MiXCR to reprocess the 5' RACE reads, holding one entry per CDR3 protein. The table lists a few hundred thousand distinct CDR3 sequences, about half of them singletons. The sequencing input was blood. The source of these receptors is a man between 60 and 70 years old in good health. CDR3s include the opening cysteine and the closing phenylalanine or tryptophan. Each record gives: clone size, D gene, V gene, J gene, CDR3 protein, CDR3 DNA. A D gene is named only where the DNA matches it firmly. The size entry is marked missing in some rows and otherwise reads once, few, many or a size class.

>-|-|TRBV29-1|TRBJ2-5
CSGSGTLQETQYF
TGCAGCGGGTCCGGGACTCTCCAAGAGACCCAGTACTTC
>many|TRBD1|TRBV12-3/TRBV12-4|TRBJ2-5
CASSRDRRYLQYF
TGTGCCAGCAGTCGGGACAGACGATACCTACAGTACTTC
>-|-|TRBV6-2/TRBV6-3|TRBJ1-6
CASRVSSGRYNSPLHF
TGTGCCAGCAGAGTATCGTCGGGACGGTATAATTCACCCCTCCACTTT
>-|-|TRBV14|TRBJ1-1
CASSIMNTEAFF
TGTGCCAGCAGCATAATGAACACTGAAGCTTTCTTT
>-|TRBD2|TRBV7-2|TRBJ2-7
CASSSPGTSGYEQYF
TGTGCCAGCAGCTCGCCTGGGACTAGCGGATACGAGCAGTACTTC
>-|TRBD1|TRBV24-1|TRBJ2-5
CVTSDLKTGPQETQYF
TGTGTCACCAGTGATTTGAAGACAGGGCCCCAAGAGACCCAGTACTTC
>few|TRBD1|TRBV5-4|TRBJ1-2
CASSLQGADNYGYTF
TGTGCCAGCAGCTTACAGGGGGCGGATAACTATGGCTACACCTTC
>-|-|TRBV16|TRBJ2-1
CASSGTGNEQFF
TGTGCCAGCAGCGGTACAGGGAATGAGCAGTTCTTC
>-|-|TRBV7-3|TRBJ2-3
CASSLKVWVDTQYF
TGTGCCAGCAGCTTAAAGGTTTGGGTGGATACGCAGTATTTT
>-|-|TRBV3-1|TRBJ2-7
CASSQRQLYEQYF
TGTGCCAGCAGCCAGAGGCAACTCTACGAGCAGTACTTC
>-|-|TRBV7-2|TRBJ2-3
CASSEGQTDTQYF
TGTGCCAGCAGCGAAGGACAGACAGATACGCAGTATTTT
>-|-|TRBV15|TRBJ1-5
CATSRVGQPQHF
TGTGCCACCAGCAGAGTTGGTCAGCCCCAGCATTTT
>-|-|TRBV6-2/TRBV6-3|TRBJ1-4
CASSPFDRRTTNEKLFF
TGTGCCAGCAGCCCCTTCGACCGACGGACAACTAATGAAAAACTGTTTTTT
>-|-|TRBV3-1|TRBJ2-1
CASSLGHNYNEQFF
TGTGCCAGCAGTTTGGGACACAACTACAATGAGCAGTTCTTC
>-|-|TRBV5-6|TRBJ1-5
CASSFYGDVQPQHF
TGTGCCAGCAGCTTTTATGGGGATGTGCAGCCCCAGCATTTT
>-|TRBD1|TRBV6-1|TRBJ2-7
CAIPRPTGDYEQYF
TGTGCCATTCCCCGTCCGACAGGGGACTACGAGCAGTACTTC
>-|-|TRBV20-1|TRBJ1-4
CSASPGGVGTEKLFF
TGCAGTGCTAGTCCGGGGGGGGTTGGGACTGAAAAACTGTTTTTT
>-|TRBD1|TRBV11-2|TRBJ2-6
CASRGSRTGNGANVLTF
TGTGCCAGCAGGGGAAGTCGGACAGGGAATGGGGCCAACGTCCTGACTTTC
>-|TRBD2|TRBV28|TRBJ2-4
CASSPAGLAGGAKNIQYF
TGTGCCAGCAGTCCTGCGGGACTAGCGGGAGGGGCCAAAAACATTCAGTACTTC
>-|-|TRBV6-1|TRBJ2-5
CASSEGGETQYF
TGTGCCAGCAGTGAAGGGGGGGAGACCCAGTACTTC
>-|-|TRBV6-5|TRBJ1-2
CASSYDTNYGYTF
TGTGCCAGCAGTTACGACACTAACTATGGCTACACCTTC
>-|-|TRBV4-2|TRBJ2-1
CASSQDWGFYNEQFF
TGTGCCAGCAGCCAAGATTGGGGTTTTTACAATGAGCAGTTCTTC
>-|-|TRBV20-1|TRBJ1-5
CSAGGGLSNQPQHF
TGCAGTGCTGGGGGAGGCCTTAGCAATCAGCCCCAGCATTTT
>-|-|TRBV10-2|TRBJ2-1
CASRADRYNEQFF
TGCGCCAGCAGGGCAGACAGGTACAATGAGCAGTTCTTC
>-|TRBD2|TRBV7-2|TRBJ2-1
CASSGGRYNEQFF
TGTGCCAGCTCTGGCGGGAGGTACAATGAGCAGTTCTTC
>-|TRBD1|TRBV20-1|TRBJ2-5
CSARPTQGAGETQYF
TGCAGTGCTAGACCGACACAGGGGGCCGGGGAGACCCAGTACTTC
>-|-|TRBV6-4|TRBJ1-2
CASSETGDFYGYTF
TGTGCCAGCAGTGAAACCGGGGACTTCTATGGCTACACCTTC
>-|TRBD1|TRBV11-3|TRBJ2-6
CAGSSPRTGNHSGAYVLTF
TGTGCCGGCAGCTCCCCCCGGACAGGGAACCACTCTGGGGCCTACGTCCTGACTTTC
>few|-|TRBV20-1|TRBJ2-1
CSASKGGSSYNEQFF
TGCAGTGCTAGCAAGGGGGGGAGCTCCTACAATGAGCAGTTCTTC
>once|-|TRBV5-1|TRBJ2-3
CASSLEVLPDTQYF
TGCGCCAGCAGCTTGGAGGTCTTGCCAGATACGCAGTATTTT
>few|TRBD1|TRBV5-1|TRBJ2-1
CASTSPGTGVHNEQFF
TGCGCCAGCACGAGTCCCGGGACAGGGGTTCACAATGAGCAGTTCTTC
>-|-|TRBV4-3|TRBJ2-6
CASSQRGSSGANVLTF
TGCGCCAGCAGCCAACGCGGCAGCTCTGGGGCCAACGTCCTGACTTTC
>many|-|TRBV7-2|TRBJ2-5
CASSLDANRAETQYF
TGTGCCAGCAGCTTAGACGCCAATCGAGCAGAGACCCAGTACTTC
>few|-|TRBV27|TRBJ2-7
CASSLLPRGYEQYF
TGTGCCAGCAGTCTCCTCCCACGAGGCTACGAGCAGTACTTC
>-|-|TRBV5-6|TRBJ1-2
CASSPAGGENYGYTF
TGTGCCAGCAGCCCTGCCGGGGGAGAGAACTATGGCTACACCTTC
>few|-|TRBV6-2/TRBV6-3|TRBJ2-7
CASSYAAELPLEQYF
TGTGCCAGCAGTTACGCGGCGGAGCTACCCCTCGAGCAGTACTTC
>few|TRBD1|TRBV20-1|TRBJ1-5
CSARGQGGQPQHF
TGCAGTGCTAGGGGACAGGGAGGTCAGCCCCAGCATTTT
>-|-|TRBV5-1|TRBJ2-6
CASTLATGANVLTF
TGCGCCAGCACGCTTGCGACTGGGGCCAACGTCCTGACTTTC
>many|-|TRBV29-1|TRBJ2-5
CSVEVGGQYQETQYF
TGCAGCGTTGAGGTTGGGGGCCAGTACCAAGAGACCCAGTACTTC